The clone carrying this TCR beta chain showed up many times. The target antigen is unknown. These data are taken from a study of T cells after yellow fever vaccination. General study points: Few clonotypes appeared in both CD4 and CD8 compartments. Repertoires sorted by FACS could include abundant clonotypes that are contaminants from the bulk population. Though it reached lower strength, the secondary response hit its peak faster, day 5 versus 15.

TCRdb re-analysed the 5' RACE reads in MiXCR, keeping a single row per CDR3 protein. The profile shows a few hundred thousand distinct CDR3 sequences, about 3.5% of them singletons. J was trimmed by 5 bases and V by 2 bases; bases with no gene match: 13. In germline, CDR1 is SGHKS, CDR2 YYEKEE (reference sequence). This CDR3 comprises 18 residues. This chain connects TRBV5-5 to TRBJ2-1, with TRBD2 matching over 10 bases. This clonotype was obtained from a man between 18 and 29 years old who received the YFV17D yellow fever vaccine. Sequencing used PBMCs, obtained on the day of the yellow fever booster vaccination. The CDR3 nucleotides are TGTGCCAGCAGCTTAGCCCTTTGGCCAGCGGGGGGGGACAATGAGCAGTTCTTC. Translating gives CASSLALWPAGGDNEQFF.